This TCR beta chain is from a study of low-dose radiotherapy and immunotherapy resistance in tumors. For the study at large: The fractionation for Cohort 1 was 0.5 Gy per fraction every 2 weeks, totaling 6.5 Gy.

Time point reported: before trial treatment. The donors' regimen was nivolumab, ipilimumab, aspirin, low-dose cyclophosphamide and low-dose radiotherapy. Eligible patients had advanced solid tumors lacking tumor-infiltrating lymphocytes. V shed 8 bases and J shed 4 bases, with 11 bases lying between them. This CDR3 is built from 12 residues. Germline CDR1 reads MNHEY; CDR2 reads SVGEGT. Alpha- and beta-chain coverage of first-strand cDNA came from TRAV- and TRBV-specific primers. Over about 18 PCR cycles, TCRs were amplified from a constant-region primer and V-primer adapter. TCRdb itself ran the reads through MiXCR, one entry per CDR3 protein. Of around 69,000 distinct CDR3 sequences listed, roughly 30% are singletons.

The chain joins TRBV6-2 or TRBV6-3 to TRBJ1-1; perhaps TRBD1 as D (5 bases). Sequences were derived from PBMCs, sampled before treatment. This clonotype was sampled from a female donor with ovarian cancer. The CDR3 is CASRDGPTEAFF. CDR3 DNA: TGTGCCAGCCGGGACGGACCCACTGAAGCTTTCTTT.